The next 20 T cell receptor beta chains were all read from a single sample in a study of T cells in Graves' hyperthyroidism and ophthalmopathy. Regions amplified from RNA transcripts were the TCR beta CDR3 regions. The HTBI primer set was used in a first-round RT-PCR of the TCR CDR3. TCRdb fed the multiplex PCR reads into MiXCR, producing one record per CDR3 protein. The sample has fewer than 750,000 distinct CDR3 sequences, roughly 15% seen once; the top ten hold around 13%. The sequenced material came from blood. The receptors come from a woman aged 45-60 years with Graves' ophthalmopathy.

In its sample, this clonotype was seen many times. V and J are TRBV28 and TRBJ1-2, with unresolved D. The CDR3 is 16 amino acids. V gave up 2 bases and J gave up 4 bases, with 17 bases separating them. The germline V gene has CDR1 MDHEN and CDR2 SYDVKM. The CDR3 protein is CASSLRAAPSFYGYTF. DNA of the CDR3: TGTGCCAGCAGTTTAAGAGCCGCTCCTTCCTTCTATGGCTACACCTTC.

In this sample, this clonotype turned up many times. This sequence joins TRBV7-9 and TRBJ2-5; the D gene is possibly TRBD1 (6 bases). V gave up 2 bases and J gave up 4 bases, with 8 bases separating them. CDR1 and CDR2 from the germline V gene are SEHNR and FQNEAQ (reference sequence). This CDR3 is built from 13 residues. CDR3 sequence: CASSLQGRETQYF. CDR3 DNA sequence: TGTGCCAGCAGCTTACAGGGGAGAGAGACCCAGTACTTC. The variable domain in full, with the rest retrieved from reference TRBV7-9 and TRBJ2-5, is DTGVSQNPRHKITKRGQNVTFRCDPISEHNRLYWYRQTLGQGPEFLTYFQNEAQLEKSRLLSDRFSAERPKGSFSTLEIQRTEQGDSAMYLCASSLQGRETQYFGPGTRLLVL.

In DNA, the CDR3 is TGTGCCAGCAGTCACGGGACTAGCGTATACAATGAGCAGTTCTTC. Its translation is CASSHGTSVYNEQFF. This chain links TRBV27 with TRBJ2-1, with 10 bases fitting TRBD2. The CDR3 length is 15 residues. From germline, CDR1 is MNHEY and CDR2 SMNVEV (reference sequence). Losses at the gene ends were 5 bases for V and 4 bases for J; bases not matched to a gene: 5.

This clonotype was detected ten times or more. This sequence joins TRBV2 and TRBJ2-5, with D hard to call. The CDR3 contains 14 residues. CDR1 is SNHLY, CDR2 FYNNEI, per germline. V was clipped by 6 bases and J by 2 bases, with 13 bases between them. The CDR3 is CASRRTRVQETQYF. The CDR3 region has the DNA TGTGCCAGCAGACGTACAAGGGTTCAAGAGACCCAGTACTTC.

The chain is built from TRBV5-1 and TRBJ1-3; weak D call: TRBD1 (6 bases). Germline V gene sequence: CDR1 SGHRS, CDR2 YFSETQ. CDR3 length: 14 residues. Trimming took 4 bases from V and 2 from J, leaving 10 bases between them. The CDR3 region is CASSLDSPGNTIYF. DNA for the CDR3: TGCGCCAGCAGCCTGGACAGCCCTGGAAACACCATATATTTT.

The table lists this clonotype with many counts. The chain carries TRBV30 and TRBJ1-1; perhaps TRBD1 as D (6 bases). The CDR3 has 13 amino acids. The ends were cut back, 4 bases at V and 0 bases at J, with 9 bases in the middle. CDR1 and CDR2 (germline): GTSNPN, SVGIG (reference sequence). DNA for the CDR3: TGTGCCTGGAAAGGACAGTTGAACACTGAAGCTTTCTTT. Its protein is CAWKGQLNTEAFF.

Concerning this clonotype itself: Lacking the conserved final phenylalanine or tryptophan, this CDR3 likely reflects a read error. The V and J genes are TRBV20-1 and TRBJ2-7; D ambiguous. Germline CDR1 is DFQATT and CDR2 is SNEGSKA (reference sequence). The CDR3 runs 13 residues. V lost 0 bases and J lost 2, with 8 bases in between. The CDR3 nucleotides read TGCAGTGCTAGAGATCGTCAGACCTACGAGCAGTACCTC. Its protein product is CSARDRQTYEQYL.

Ten or more counts support this clonotype. The CDR3 DNA follows: TGTGCCAGCAGCTTTCCATTGGGCCCTTCCTACGAGCAGTACTTC. Its translation: CASSFPLGPSYEQYF. This chain uses TRBV11-2 with TRBJ2-7; no clear D. Germline V gives CDR1 SGHAT, CDR2 FQNNGV. This CDR3 contains 15 residues. V shed 3 bases and J shed 1 base, with 13 bases lying between them.

The chain recombines TRBV5-1 with TRBJ2-7; 8 bases fit TRBD2. This CDR3 spans 15 amino acids. Per the germline V gene, CDR1 is SGHRS and CDR2 is YFSETQ. Trimming at V came to 1 base and at J to 7 bases, leaving 10 bases not matched to a gene. CDR3 region: CASSLPPGTRGEQYF. DNA for the CDR3: TGCGCCAGCAGCTTGCCTCCCGGGACTAGGGGAGAGCAGTACTTC.

The rearrangement uses TRBV30 and TRBJ2-1; 7 bases are shared with TRBD1. The germline V gene encodes CDR1 GTSNPN and CDR2 SVGIG (reference sequence). The CDR3 is 12 residues long. After removal of 3 bases from V and 8 bases from J, the junction contained 4 bases not matched to a gene. CDR3 loop: CAWSGTADEQFF. The CDR3 coding sequence is TGTGCCTGGAGCGGGACAGCTGATGAGCAGTTCTTC.

This clonotype was found many times. This chain links TRBV2 with TRBJ2-7, with 13 bases aligning to TRBD2. The CDR3 consists of 18 residues. Unmatched junction bases numbered 11, after V lost 6 bases and J lost 0 bases. CDR1 is SNHLY, CDR2 FYNNEI, per germline. The CDR3 nucleotides are TGTGCCAGCAGCGAGGGACTAGCGGGACCATTCAACTCCTACGAGCAGTACTTC. Protein product: CASSEGLAGPFNSYEQYF.

The sample holds a few counts of this clonotype. V and J are TRBV9 and TRBJ2-2; 10 positions match TRBD1. This CDR3 spans 15 amino acids. Looked up from germline, CDR1 is SGDLS and CDR2 is YYNGEE. The trim removed 5 bases at V and 4 bases at J, leaving 5 bases unmatched. As DNA, the CDR3 is TGTGCCAGCAGGAAGGGACAGGGGATCACCGGGGAGCTGTTTTTT. It specifies CASRKGQGITGELFF.

This clonotype was observed at least ten times. J is TRBJ1-1 and V is TRBV3-1, with D maybe TRBD1 (5 bases). V dropped 2 bases and J dropped 7 bases, with 20 bases sitting between them. CDR3 size: 16 residues. Germline V lookup: CDR1 LGHDT, CDR2 YNNKEL (reference sequence). CDR3 protein: CASSQTPDGGQGEAFF. In DNA form, the CDR3 reads TGTGCCAGCAGCCAAACCCCGGACGGGGGTCAAGGTGAAGCTTTCTTT.

Only one count was recorded for this clonotype. The rearrangement joins TRBV11-2 to TRBJ2-7; the match to TRBD1 covers 9 bases. CDR1 and CDR2 (germline): SGHAT, FQNNGV. The CDR3 loop spans 17 amino acids. V was pared by 3 bases and J by 0 bases, with 9 bases of the junction left unmatched. The CDR3 loop reads CASSFPGTGLSSYEQYF. CDR3 in DNA: TGTGCCAGCAGCTTTCCCGGGACAGGGCTTAGCTCCTACGAGCAGTACTTC.

This clonotype was seen many times. The V call is TRBV20-1, the J call TRBJ2-7; the match to TRBD2 covers 9 bases. With V trimmed by 4 bases and J by 3 bases, 13 bases remained unmatched. There are 16 residues in the CDR3. Germline V CDR1 and CDR2: DFQATT, SNEGSKA (reference sequence). CDR3 sequence (DNA): TGCAGTGCTATCCCTAGCGGGATTGGTGGGTACTACGAGCAGTACTTC. Its protein is CSAIPSGIGGYYEQYF.

This clonotype was counted at least ten times. V usage is TRBV5-1 and J usage is TRBJ2-7, with D hard to call. Germline CDR1 SGHRS, CDR2 YFSETQ. CDR3 length: 13 residues. Trimming cost V 5 bases and J 1 base, with 10 bases left between them. CDR3 coding DNA: TGCGCCAGCAGTATGTGGTTGTCCTACGAGCAGTACTTC. Protein sequence: CASSMWLSYEQYF.

This clonotype appeared a single time. This chain connects TRBV7-2 to TRBJ2-1; 10 bases map to TRBD2. There are 16 residues in the CDR3. Germline CDR1 SGHTA, CDR2 FQGNSA. V lost 4 bases and J lost 9; bases outside the gene matches: 12. The CDR3 region is CASSSFGAGGQVEQFF. For the CDR3, the DNA is TGTGCCAGCAGCTCTTTCGGAGCGGGAGGGCAGGTTGAGCAGTTCTTC.

This chain joins TRBV7-6 and TRBJ2-7, with 7 bases that match TRBD1. Germline-derived CDR1 and CDR2 are SGHVS and FNYEAQ. This CDR3 is 15 amino acids long. V gave up 5 bases and J gave up 0 bases; unmatched junction bases: 7. As DNA, the CDR3 is TGTGCCAGCAGCCCCGAGGGGACAGTCTCCTACGAGCAGTACTTC. Encoded protein: CASSPEGTVSYEQYF. The full variable domain, its missing parts supplied by reference TRBV7-6 and TRBJ2-7, is GAGVSQSPRYKVTKRGQDVALRCDPISGHVSLYWYRQALGQGPEFLTYFNYEAQQDKSGLPNDRFSAERPEGSISTLTIQRTEQRDSAMYRCASSPEGTVSYEQYFGPGTRLTVT.

DNA for the CDR3: TGTGCCAGCAGTTTATCTAGCGGGAGTATGTACAATGAGCAGTTCTTC. This codes for CASSLSSGSMYNEQFF. The V gene is TRBV12-3 or TRBV12-4, the J gene TRBJ2-1; 10 bases are shared with TRBD2. V gave up 2 bases and J gave up 4 bases; unmatched junction bases: 5. This CDR3 is built from 16 residues.

This clonotype was observed a handful of times. The chain carries TRBV19 and TRBJ2-1; 7 nucleotides line up with TRBD1. This CDR3 contains 15 residues. The germline gives CDR1 LNHDA, CDR2 SQIVND (reference sequence). Trimming at V came to 4 bases and at J to 6 bases, leaving 9 bases not matched to a gene. The CDR3 loop reads CASSKVQGIGNEQFF. In DNA form, the CDR3 reads TGTGCCAGTAGTAAGGTACAGGGGATTGGCAATGAGCAGTTCTTC.